The source of this T cell receptor (beta chain) is a study of spatial heterogeneity in lung cancer. Background on the study: The mean occurrence of each unique TCR and UMI combination in raw reads exceeded eight.

Time point described: sample taken at primary tumor resection. Whole RNA came from tumor, nontumor lung or frozen PBMC and was sequenced without being sorted. This clonotype occurred many times. Its antigen remains unidentified. Per germline, CDR1 MDHEN and CDR2 SYDVKM. With 3 bases removed from V and 3 bases from J, the gap between germline ends came to 9 bases. This CDR3 has 14 residues. Study findings and constraints: Tumor mutation count correlated with how many alpha and beta TCRs expanded intratumorally. Around 6.9% of tumor T cells for alpha chains and around 13% for beta chains were estimated to be covered.

Every TCR cDNA molecule carried a tag that served as a unique molecular identifier. Each CDR3 protein is one row after TCRdb ran MiXCR on the 5' RACE reads. In the table there are roughly 10,000 distinct CDR3 sequences, about 5.9% of which are singletons. This specimen consisted of lung tumor tissue, obtained at surgery. V usage is TRBV28 and J usage is TRBJ1-5, with D maybe TRBD1 (6 bases). The sequence came from a male donor with early-stage non-small cell lung cancer. Written as DNA, the CDR3 is TGTGCCAGCAGTTTCTACAGGGTCAATCAGCCCCAGCATTTT. Protein: CASSFYRVNQPQHF.